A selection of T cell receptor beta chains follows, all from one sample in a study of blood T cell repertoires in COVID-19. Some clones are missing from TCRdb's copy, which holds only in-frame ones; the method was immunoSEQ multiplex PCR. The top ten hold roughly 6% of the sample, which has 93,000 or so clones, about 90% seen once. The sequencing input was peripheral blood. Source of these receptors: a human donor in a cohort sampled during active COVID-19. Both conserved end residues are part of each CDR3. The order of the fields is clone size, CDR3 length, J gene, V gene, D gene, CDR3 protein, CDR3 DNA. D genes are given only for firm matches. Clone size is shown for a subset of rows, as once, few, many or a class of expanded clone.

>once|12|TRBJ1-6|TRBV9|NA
CASSVRDSPLHF
TGTGCCAGCAGCGTCCGGGATTCACCCCTCCACTTT
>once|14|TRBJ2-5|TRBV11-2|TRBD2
CASSGTREGETQYF
TGTGCCAGCAGCGGCACGCGGGAGGGAGAGACCCAGTACTTC
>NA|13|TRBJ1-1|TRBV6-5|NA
CASSWTINSEAFF
TGTGCCAGCAGCTGGACAATTAACTCTGAAGCTTTCTTT
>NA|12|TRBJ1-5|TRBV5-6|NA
CASSLGDQPQHF
TGTGCCAGCAGCTTGGGCGATCAGCCCCAGCATTTT
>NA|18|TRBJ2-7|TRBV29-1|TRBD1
CSASSGTGGRSSSYEQYF
TGCAGCGCCAGTTCCGGGACAGGGGGCCGCAGCTCCTCCTACGAGCAGTACTTC
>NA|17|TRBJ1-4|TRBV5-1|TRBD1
CASSLAIGGLTNEKLFF
TGCGCCAGCAGCTTGGCTATAGGGGGCCTAACTAATGAAAAACTGTTTTTT
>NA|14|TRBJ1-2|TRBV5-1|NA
CASSFGRVTHGYTF
TGCGCCAGCAGCTTCGGCAGGGTGACTCATGGCTACACCTTC
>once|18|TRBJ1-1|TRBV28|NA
CASSLSSGLTTTLDEAFF
TGTGCCAGCAGTTTATCAAGCGGGCTGACTACCACGTTGGATGAAGCTTTCTTT
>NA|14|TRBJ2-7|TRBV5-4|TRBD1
CASSTGDRVGEQYF
TGTGCCAGCAGCACTGGGGACAGGGTGGGCGAGCAGTACTTC
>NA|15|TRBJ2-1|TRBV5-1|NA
CASSLVVGQGGEQFF
TGCGCCAGCAGCTTGGTTGTGGGCCAGGGGGGTGAGCAGTTCTTC
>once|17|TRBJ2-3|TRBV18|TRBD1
CASSLGSDRGRADTQYF
TGTGCCAGCTCACTCGGATCCGACAGGGGGCGGGCGGATACGCAGTATTTT
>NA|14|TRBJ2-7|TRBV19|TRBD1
CASSIQTGAMEQYF
TGTGCCAGTAGTATCCAAACAGGGGCAATGGAGCAGTACTTC
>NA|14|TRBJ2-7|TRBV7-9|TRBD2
CASSSGGGLYEQYF
TGTGCCAGCAGCTCGGGGGGAGGTCTCTACGAGCAGTACTTC
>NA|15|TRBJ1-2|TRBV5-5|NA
CASSPYSTANYGYTF
TGTGCCAGCAGCCCGTACAGTACCGCTAACTATGGCTACACCTTC